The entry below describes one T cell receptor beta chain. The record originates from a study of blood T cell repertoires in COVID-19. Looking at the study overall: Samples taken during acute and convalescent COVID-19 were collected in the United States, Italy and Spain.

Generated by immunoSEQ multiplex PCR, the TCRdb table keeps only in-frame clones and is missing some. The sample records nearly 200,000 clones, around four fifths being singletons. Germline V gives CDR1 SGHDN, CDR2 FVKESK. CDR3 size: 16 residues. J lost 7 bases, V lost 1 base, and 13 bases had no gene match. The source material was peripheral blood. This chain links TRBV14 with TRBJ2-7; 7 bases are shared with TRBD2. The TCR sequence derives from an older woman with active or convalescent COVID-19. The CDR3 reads CASSQAWTRLWGEQYF. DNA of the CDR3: TGTGCCAGCAGCCAAGCCTGGACTAGACTATGGGGAGAGCAGTACTTC.